These 3 T cell receptor beta chains were all obtained from the same sample, sequenced in a study of CD8 T cells in ankylosing spondylitis. One entry per CDR3 protein, called by TCRdb with MiXCR from the 5' RACE reads. The table shows under 300,000 distinct CDR3 sequences, with 18% occurring only once. The sample consisted of blood, either unsorted or a sorted T cell fraction (not recorded which). These receptors all come from a male donor with ankylosing spondylitis or in good health (not recorded which).

This clonotype has more than one count but fewer than ten. The chain carries TRBV7-9 and TRBJ2-7; a possible D gene is TRBD2 (5 bases). Between the trimmed V and J ends, which lost 5 bases and 4 bases, there was a span of 12 bases. Germline CDR1 is SEHNR and CDR2 is FQNEAQ (reference sequence). The CDR3 length is 13 residues. The CDR3 sequence is CASSATEDYEQYF. CDR3 bases: TGTGCCAGCAGCGCGACGGAGGATTACGAGCAGTACTTC.

This clonotype was seen only a few times. The chain is built from TRBV7-2 and TRBJ2-2, with a weak D call TRBD1 (7 bases). Germline V lookup: CDR1 SGHTA, CDR2 FQGNSA. V was clipped by 5 bases and J by 6 bases, with 19 bases between them. This CDR3 has 16 amino acids. The CDR3 protein is CASSPGGLLTPGELFF. DNA of the CDR3: TGTGCCAGCAGCCCAGGGGGACTTCTCACCCCCGGGGAGCTGTTTTTT. Together with reference TRBV7-2 and TRBJ2-2, the CDR3 gives the full variable domain: GAGVSQSPSNKVTEKGKDVELRCDPISGHTALYWYRQSLGQGLEFLIYFQGNSAPDKSGLPSDRFSAERTGGSVSTLTIQRTQQEDSAVYLCASSPGGLLTPGELFFGEGSRLTVL.

This clonotype was detected a few times. J is TRBJ2-5 and V is TRBV20-1; D is possibly TRBD1 or TRBD2 (5 bases each). CDR1 and CDR2 (germline): DFQATT, SNEGSKA (reference sequence). V dropped 6 bases and J dropped 1 base, with 18 bases sitting between them. The CDR3 length is 15 residues. The CDR3 is CSAQSAKGTQETQYF. The CDR3, as DNA: TGCAGTGCACAGAGCGCTAAGGGGACCCAAGAGACCCAGTACTTC.